The 22 T cell receptor beta chains below were found in one sample sequenced in a study of control samples from healthy donors and cancer patients. TCRdb's copy holds only in-frame clones and misses some; the assay was immunoSEQ multiplex PCR. The sample includes over 90,000 clones, roughly nine tenths seen only once; the top ten take 2% to 3%. The specimen sequenced was blood. The source is a woman under 30 in good health.

The chain uses TRBV6-6 and TRBJ1-6; perhaps TRBD1 as D (6 bases). The germline V gene encodes CDR1 MNHNY and CDR2 SVGAGI (reference sequence). The CDR3 consists of 15 residues. The V and J ends lost 4 bases and 7 bases respectively, with 14 bases between them. CDR3 sequence: CASSSTGIWNSPLHF. CDR3 nucleotides: TGTGCCAGCAGTTCCACAGGGATTTGGAATTCACCCCTCCACTTT.

The chain has TRBV2 and TRBJ2-3, with 7 bases fitting TRBD1. There are 15 residues in the CDR3. Germline CDR1 is SNHLY and CDR2 is FYNNEI. V gave up 1 base and J gave up 4 bases; unmatched junction bases: 5. The CDR3 DNA follows: TGTGCCAGCAGTGAAGACAGGGGTGAGGCAGATACGCAGTATTTT. It codes for CASSEDRGEADTQYF.

A single count supports this clone. The chain links TRBV28 to TRBJ1-6, with 8 bases identical to TRBD1. The CDR3 runs to 12 residues. V shed 7 bases and J 13 bases; nucleotides not matched to a gene: 6. The germline V gene encodes CDR1 MDHEN and CDR2 SYDVKM. CDR3 residues: CASTADRGPLHF. In DNA, the CDR3 is TGTGCCAGCACCGCCGACAGGGGCCCCCTCCACTTT.

V gene TRBV12-5 combines with J gene TRBJ1-2, with D unclear. The CDR3 extends over 14 amino acids. Germline CDR1 LGHNT, CDR2 FRNRAP. Trimming pared 2 bases from V and 4 bases from J, leaving 11 bases between. The CDR3 reads CASGLSPLGYGYTF. The DNA of the CDR3 is TGTGCTAGTGGTTTGTCCCCACTGGGCTATGGCTACACCTTC.

The J gene is TRBJ1-2, the V gene TRBV29-1, with D possibly being TRBD1 (5 bases). The length of the CDR3 is 11 residues. The V and J ends lost 3 bases and 11 bases respectively, with 13 bases between them. Germline V CDR1 and CDR2: SQVTM, ANQGSEA. The CDR3 bases are TGCAGCGTTGAGGCAGTGGGGGAATACACCTTC. This sequence encodes CSVEAVGEYTF.

This clone occurred a few times. CDR3 sequence reads: CATSTGTDSNQPQHF. CDR3 coding DNA: TGTGCCACCAGCACCGGGACGGATAGCAATCAGCCCCAGCATTTT. V gene TRBV15 combines with J gene TRBJ1-5, with TRBD1 as a possible D gene (5 bases). Trimming stripped 4 bases from V and 0 bases from J, with 10 bases between. The germline V gene encodes CDR1 LNHNV and CDR2 YYDKDF (reference sequence). The CDR3 contains 15 residues.

This clone has a single count. The chain links TRBV24-1 to TRBJ2-3, with a tentative D call TRBD1 (6 bases). Germline loops: CDR1 KGHDR, CDR2 SFDVKD. CDR3 length: 15 amino acids. The ends were cut back, 7 bases at V and 2 bases at J, with 15 bases in the middle. CDR3 sequence (DNA): TGTGCCACCAGGAACAGGGACGGGCCCACAGATACGCAGTATTTT. This translates into CATRNRDGPTDTQYF.

The rearrangement joins TRBV7-8 to TRBJ1-4; maybe TRBD1 (6 bases). Germline CDR1 and CDR2: SGHVS and FQNEAQ. Trimming pared 2 bases from V and 8 bases from J, leaving 15 bases between. CDR3 length: 15 residues. CDR3 coding DNA: TGTGCCAGCAGCTTAATTATCCCTAGGGGGGAAAAACTGTTTTTT. It is translated as CASSLIIPRGEKLFF.

V usage is TRBV7-3 and J usage is TRBJ2-3; D is possibly TRBD2 (6 bases). Looked up from germline, CDR1 is SGHTA and CDR2 is FQGTGA. The CDR3 is made up of 16 amino acids. The germline V and J ends were trimmed by 4 bases and 7 bases, with 21 bases remaining between them. CDR3 sequence reads: CASSSRTSWEWNTQYF. Here the CDR3 DNA reads TGTGCCAGCAGCTCTCGCACTAGCTGGGAGTGGAATACGCAGTATTTT.

This sequence joins TRBV6-1 and TRBJ2-5, with D unresolved. Germline values: CDR1 MNHNS, CDR2 SASEGT. The CDR3 loop spans 16 amino acids. The germline V and J ends were trimmed by 1 base and 5 bases, with 17 bases remaining between them. CDR3 in DNA: TGTGCCAGCAGTGAAGGGGTTCTAGGGTTCCGGGAGACCCAGTACTTC. The encoded protein is CASSEGVLGFRETQYF.

The rearrangement uses TRBV29-1 and TRBJ2-2; possible D gene TRBD1, 5 bases. Germline CDR1 and CDR2: SQVTM and ANQGSEA. Trimming cost V 7 bases and J 7 bases, with 13 bases left between them. The CDR3 length is 12 residues. The CDR3 loop reads CSAGLFGGELFF. The DNA of the CDR3 is TGCAGCGCAGGGCTGTTTGGCGGGGAGCTGTTTTTT.

This chain links TRBV27 with TRBJ2-2, with 9 nucleotides matching TRBD1. In germline, CDR1 is MNHEY, CDR2 SMNVEV (reference sequence). V lost 1 base to trimming and J lost 4 bases; unmatched junction nucleotides: 10. CDR3 length: 18 residues. The CDR3 DNA reads TGTGCCAGCAGTTTATTTTCTGCGGGGACAGGGACCACCGGGGAGCTGTTTTTT. It encodes CASSLFSAGTGTTGELFF.

The V and J genes are TRBV28 and TRBJ2-7; TRBD1 aligns across 7 bases. Germline-derived CDR1 and CDR2 are MDHEN and SYDVKM. CDR3 length: 15 amino acids. The V gene end was trimmed by 5 bases and the J gene end by 6 bases; junction bases not matched to a gene: 13. This chain's CDR3 is CASSRTGAGGGEQYF. CDR3 coding DNA: TGTGCCAGCAGTCGTACAGGGGCCGGTGGGGGCGAGCAGTACTTC.

This clone was seen once. This chain's CDR3 is CAISEGETQYF. CDR3 bases: TGTGCCATCAGCGAGGGCGAGACCCAGTACTTC. The J gene is TRBJ2-5, the V gene TRBV10-3; tentatively, D is TRBD2 (5 bases). This CDR3 comprises 11 residues. Germline lookup yields CDR1 ENHRY and CDR2 SYGVKD. Between the trimmed V and J ends, which lost 6 bases and 5 bases, there was a span of 7 bases.

CDR3 in amino acids: CASRTTGGDFTEAFF. Written as DNA, the CDR3 is TGTGCCAGTAGAACTACAGGGGGCGATTTCACTGAAGCTTTCTTT. V gene TRBV19 combines with J gene TRBJ1-1; 9 positions match TRBD1. Germline V lookup: CDR1 LNHDA, CDR2 SQIVND (reference sequence). Trimming cost V 6 bases and J 4 bases; bases outside gene matches: 9. This CDR3 comprises 15 residues. The entire variable domain, with the rest obtained from reference TRBV19 and TRBJ1-1, is as follows: DGGITQSPKYLFRKEGQNVTLSCEQNLNHDAMYWYRQDPGQGLRLIYYSQIVNDFQKGDIAEGYSVSREKKESFPLTVTSAQKNPTAFYLCASRTTGGDFTEAFFGQGTRLTVV.

This rearrangement joins TRBV19 to TRBJ2-6; 11 bases align to TRBD1. In germline, CDR1 is LNHDA, CDR2 SQIVND (reference sequence). The CDR3 covers 18 residues. J gave up 1 base and V 7 bases, and 9 bases lay outside the gene matches. The DNA of the CDR3 is TGTGCCAGTAAAAAGACGGGACAGGGGGTTTCTGGGGCCAACGTCCTGACTTTC. It encodes CASKKTGQGVSGANVLTF.

The chain combines TRBV6-5 with TRBJ2-3; no reliable D call. Trimming stripped 2 bases from V and 1 base from J, with 4 bases between. CDR1 is MNHEY, CDR2 SVGAGI, per germline. The CDR3 has 13 amino acids. The CDR3 DNA is TGTGCCAGCAGTTACGGGGGCACAGATACGCAGTATTTT. It yields the protein CASSYGGTDTQYF.

This chain uses TRBV7-9 with TRBJ2-7; D is perhaps TRBD1 or TRBD2 (5 bases each). V shed 8 bases and J shed 4 bases, with 24 bases lying between them. This CDR3 has 16 amino acids. Germline lookup yields CDR1 SEHNR and CDR2 FQNEAQ (reference sequence). The CDR3 spells CASAGAIRDPKYEQYF. The CDR3 DNA reads as TGTGCCAGCGCCGGGGCCATCCGGGACCCCAAGTACGAGCAGTACTTC.

This rearrangement joins TRBV27 to TRBJ2-3, with 10 bases matching TRBD1. V gave up 5 bases and J gave up 2 bases; unmatched junction bases: 4. The CDR3 covers 15 residues. Looked up from germline, CDR1 is MNHEY and CDR2 is SMNVEV (reference sequence). The CDR3 nucleotides are TGTGCCAGCAGTATCGGGACAGGGGTCACAGATACGCAGTATTTT. Protein: CASSIGTGVTDTQYF.

The J gene is TRBJ1-5, the V gene TRBV9, with D maybe TRBD1 (6 bases). Germline CDR1 reads SGDLS; CDR2 reads YYNGEE. V lost 3 bases and J 7 bases, leaving 11 bases between the germline ends. The CDR3 consists of 13 residues. CDR3 sequence reads: CASSAGGHQPQHF. The CDR3 nucleotides are TGTGCCAGCAGCGCTGGGGGCCACCAGCCCCAGCATTTT.

The V gene is TRBV6-2 or TRBV6-3, the J gene TRBJ1-1; D remains ambiguous. Germline CDR1 is MNHEY and CDR2 is SVGEGT. Trimming stripped 1 base from V and 2 bases from J, with 5 bases between. This CDR3 spans 13 amino acids. In DNA, the CDR3 is TGTGCCAGCAGTTACTATCACAACACTGAAGCTTTCTTT. Protein product: CASSYYHNTEAFF.

This chain links TRBV5-6 with TRBJ2-1, with a weak D call TRBD2 (5 bases). The CDR3 totals 16 residues. V lost 2 bases and J 7 bases, leaving 19 bases between the germline ends. Per germline, CDR1 SGHDT and CDR2 YYEEEE. The CDR3 DNA is TGTGCCAGCAGCTTCCGTGCGACTATCCTAGGGAATGAGCAGTTCTTC. Translation gives CASSFRATILGNEQFF.